The TCR beta chain described here comes from a study of blood T cell repertoires in COVID-19. Study details: Material from acute and convalescent COVID-19 was sourced from the United States, Italy and Spain. Sample material is recorded as cDNA or gDNA derived from T cells, B-cell-depleted T cells, or PBMCs.

Seattle's cohort entered during active infection and was followed longitudinally. Original handling: Nucleated cell number was recorded as an estimate derived from reference gene primer amplification. Assay used: immunoSEQ multiplex PCR; TCRdb lists only in-frame clones, some missing. The V and J calls and clone size come from that table; D and trimming were worked out from the DNA. In the table there are roughly 40,000 clones, 90% to 95% of which are singletons. This CDR3 comprises 16 residues. Trimming cost V 2 bases and J 3 bases; bases outside gene matches: 4. CDR1 is LGHDT and CDR2 is YNNKEL in the germline V gene (reference sequence).

This clonotype was obtained from a man between 45 and 60 years old with COVID-19, enrolled during active disease. The sequenced sample consisted of peripheral blood. The gene calls are TRBV3-1 (or the pseudogene TRBV3-2) and TRBJ2-3; 11 bases align to TRBD2. The CDR3 DNA sequence: TGTGCCAGCAGCCAAAAGGGACTAGCGGTGACAGATACGCAGTATTTT. It translates to CASSQKGLAVTDTQYF.